This T cell receptor beta chain was documented in a study of blood T cells in healthy people across ages. Sample-barcoded 5' priming and a J-beta primer mix drove a second PCR of roughly 6 to 12 cycles. Each TCR beta cDNA got a 12-nucleotide random molecular identifier. TCRdb reprocessed the 5' RACE reads with MiXCR, giving one entry per CDR3 protein. This table has fewer than 800,000 distinct CDR3 sequences, around 25% appearing once. The donors, all healthy, were Caucasians living in Russia, aged about 6 to 90. The sample holds a few counts of this clonotype. These same records also appear under a second study, on T cells of mothers and their children.

Material for sequencing was blood. This receptor was identified in a boy between 10 and 17 years old in good health.

For the CDR3, the DNA is TGCGCCAGCAGCCCACCCCGACTAGCGGGAGGTCAACAAGAGACCCAGTACTTC. Amino acids: CASSPPRLAGGQQETQYF. The chain joins TRBV4-1 to TRBJ2-5; 13 positions match TRBD2. This CDR3 contains 18 residues. Germline V gene sequence: CDR1 MGHRA, CDR2 YSYEKL. V lost 4 bases and J lost 2; bases outside the gene matches: 10.